This T cell receptor (beta chain) emerged from a study of blood T cell repertoires in COVID-19. Here immunoSEQ multiplex PCR was the method, and the copy in TCRdb shows in-frame clones only, minus some. The profile shows over 150,000 clones, around 85% of them singletons. This TCR came from a man in his thirties or forties with acute or convalescent COVID-19. Sequences were obtained from peripheral blood.

CDR3 amino acids: CATKPGTSTDTQYF. Written as DNA, the CDR3 is TGCGCCACCAAACCAGGAACTAGCACAGATACGCAGTATTTT. V usage is TRBV5-1 and J usage is TRBJ2-3; D ambiguous. Trimming cost V 9 bases and J 0 bases, with 14 bases left between them. Germline V gene data show CDR1 as SGHRS and CDR2 as YFSETQ. This CDR3 comprises 14 residues.